These 15 T cell receptor beta chains were sequenced from one sample in a study of T cells in localized non-small cell lung cancer. The repertoire was sequenced with immunoSEQ multiplex PCR; TCRdb's copy has only in-frame clones and lacks some. The sample lists approximately 2,300 clones; more than 35% were seen once. The sample consisted of normal lung tissue next to the tumor, taken before any cancer treatment. These receptors all come from a male donor older than 55 with stage I lung adenocarcinoma.

This clone rates as medium-sized. The CDR3 nucleotides are TGTGCCAGCAGCCCGGGACTAGCGGGGGACACAGATACGCAGTATTTT. As protein: CASSPGLAGDTDTQYF. V usage is TRBV11-3 and J usage is TRBJ2-3; the match to TRBD2 covers 14 bases. Germline V gene sequence: CDR1 SGHNT, CDR2 YENEEA. The length of the CDR3 is 16 residues. J gave up 2 bases and V 5 bases, and 3 bases lay outside the gene matches.

The chain combines TRBV28 with TRBJ2-1; tentative D call: TRBD2 (6 bases). CDR3 length equals 12 residues. CDR1 is MDHEN, CDR2 SYDVKM, per germline. Trimming took off 7 bases at V and 5 bases at J, with 9 bases between the two ends. The CDR3 DNA reads TGTGCCAGCAAGTGGACTAACAATGAGCAGTTCTTC. It specifies CASKWTNNEQFF.

This clone was observed a handful of times. The chain has TRBV6-8 and TRBJ1-2; no clear D. V was shortened by 6 bases and J by 3 bases, with 8 bases between the two germline ends. CDR1 and CDR2 (germline): MNHGY, SAAAGT. This CDR3 contains 12 residues. CDR3 protein: CASSLTDYGYTF. The CDR3 nucleotides read TGTGCCAGCAGCTTAACAGACTATGGCTACACCTTC.

The rearrangement links TRBV19 to TRBJ1-5; no definite D call. Germline V lookup: CDR1 LNHDA, CDR2 SQIVND (reference sequence). Trimming stripped 4 bases from V and 4 bases from J, with 8 bases between. This CDR3 is built from 13 residues. The CDR3 loop is CASSREINQPQHF. The CDR3, as DNA: TGTGCCAGTAGTAGGGAGATTAATCAGCCCCAGCATTTT.

This chain uses TRBV6-8 with TRBJ1-2, with TRBD1 as a possible D gene (5 bases). The V end was cut by 0 bases, the J end by 8 bases, with 22 bases between. The CDR3 totals 17 residues. From germline, CDR1 is MNHGY and CDR2 SAAAGT. CDR3 amino acids: CASSYSLKTGGREGYTF. CDR3 coding DNA: TGTGCCAGCAGTTACTCTCTTAAAACAGGAGGAAGGGAAGGCTACACCTTC.

This clone has a handful of counts. V gene TRBV11-3 combines with J gene TRBJ1-2; D unresolved. CDR1 and CDR2 from the germline V gene are SGHNT and YENEEA. The V gene lost 1 base and the J gene lost 5 bases, with 11 bases spanning the gap. CDR3 length: 14 residues. This CDR3 reads CASSLGRGLYGYTF. The CDR3 bases are TGTGCCAGCAGCTTAGGTCGCGGACTATATGGCTACACCTTC.

The chain links TRBV19 to TRBJ2-5, with D perhaps matching TRBD2 (7 bases). The CDR3 is 14 residues long. Per germline, CDR1 LNHDA and CDR2 SQIVND (reference sequence). Deletions cut 4 bases from V and 6 bases from J, with 15 bases between. DNA for the CDR3: TGTGCCAGTAGTACCTCGGGGGGCGGCCAGACCCAGTACTTC. Translated: CASSTSGGGQTQYF. Filled out from reference TRBV19 and TRBJ2-5, the complete variable domain reads DGGITQSPKYLFRKEGQNVTLSCEQNLNHDAMYWYRQDPGQGLRLIYYSQIVNDFQKGDIAEGYSVSREKKESFPLTVTSAQKNPTAFYLCASSTSGGGQTQYFGPGTRLLVL.

This clone came up a few times. The genes are TRBV11-3 and TRBJ1-6; D is unclear. V lost 3 bases and J 7 bases, leaving 13 bases between the germline ends. This CDR3 comprises 15 residues. Looked up from germline, CDR1 is SGHNT and CDR2 is YENEEA. CDR3 loop: CASSLGTRRNSPLHF. CDR3 bases: TGTGCCAGCAGCTTGGGAACACGGAGGAATTCACCCCTCCACTTT.

Only a few counts were recorded for this clone. This chain connects TRBV11-3 to TRBJ1-3; D is possibly TRBD1 (6 bases). The germline V and J ends were trimmed by 5 bases and 4 bases, with 12 bases remaining between them. Germline V gene data show CDR1 as SGHNT and CDR2 as YENEEA. The CDR3 has 14 residues. CDR3 amino acids: CASSPSDRGNTIYF. The CDR3 region has the DNA TGTGCCAGCAGCCCGTCTGACAGGGGAAACACCATATATTTT. Full variable domain (remainder filled in from reference TRBV11-3 and TRBJ1-3): EAGVVQSPRYKIIEKKQPVAFWCNPISGHNTLYWYLQNLGQGPELLIRYENEEAVDDSQLPKDRFSAERLKGVDSTLKIQPAELGDSAVYLCASSPSDRGNTIYFGEGSWLTVV.

As DNA, the CDR3 is TGTGCCAGCAGCTCCGGGACGGGGAATTCACCCCTCCACTTT. It codes for CASSSGTGNSPLHF. The chain links TRBV11-3 to TRBJ1-6, with D possibly TRBD1 on 5 matching bases. The length of the CDR3 is 14 residues. V was pared by 4 bases and J by 7 bases, with 11 bases between. From germline, CDR1 is SGHNT and CDR2 YENEEA.

This clone was seen once. This chain joins TRBV28 and TRBJ2-7; no clear D gene. CDR3 length: 14 residues. V gave up 1 base and J gave up 0 bases, with 7 bases separating them. The germline V gene encodes CDR1 MDHEN and CDR2 SYDVKM. As DNA, the CDR3 is TGTGCCAGCAGTTTATTGTACAACTCCTACGAGCAGTACTTC. Protein: CASSLLYNSYEQYF. The full variable domain, rest sourced from reference TRBV28 and TRBJ2-7, is DVKVTQSSRYLVKRTGEKVFLECVQDMDHENMFWYRQDPGLGLRLIYFSYDVKMKEKGDIPEGYSVSREKKERFSLILESASTNQTSMYLCASSLLYNSYEQYFGPGTRLTVT.

The count of this clone is one. J is TRBJ1-2 and V is TRBV6-8, with a tentative D call TRBD1 (6 bases). Per germline, CDR1 MNHGY and CDR2 SAAAGT. Trimming stripped 5 bases from V and 3 bases from J, with 10 bases between. The CDR3 extends over 13 amino acids. The CDR3 sequence: CASSAGVDYGYTF. The CDR3 nucleotides read TGTGCCAGCAGTGCAGGGGTTGACTATGGCTACACCTTC.

CDR3 residues: CASSAEGQAGNTIYF. The CDR3 coding sequence is TGTGCCAGCAGCGCCGAGGGACAGGCTGGAAACACCATATATTTT. The chain employs TRBV9 and TRBJ1-3, with 8 nucleotides matching TRBD1. CDR1 SGDLS and CDR2 YYNGEE come from the germline V gene. The V and J ends lost 3 bases and 2 bases, in that order; junction bases with no gene match: 4. The CDR3 spans 15 residues.

A few counts support this clone. The J gene is TRBJ1-2, the V gene TRBV25-1, with D possibly matching TRBD1 (6 bases). V lost 4 bases and J 4 bases, leaving 13 bases between the germline ends. CDR1 is MGHDK, CDR2 SYGVNS, per germline. This CDR3 region has 14 residues. The chain's CDR3 is CASSAGVQRYGYTF. The DNA of the CDR3 is TGTGCCAGCAGTGCAGGGGTACAGCGCTATGGCTACACCTTC.

In DNA, the CDR3 is TGTGCCAGTAGTATACGGCGGGGGGGAAACAATGAGCAGTTCTTC. Its protein product is CASSIRRGGNNEQFF. The chain combines TRBV19 with TRBJ2-1; 9 bases are shared with TRBD2. The CDR3 is 15 residues long. V shed 2 bases, J shed 5 bases, and the junction held 4 bases outside the gene matches. Looked up from germline, CDR1 is LNHDA and CDR2 is SQIVND (reference sequence). Full variable domain (missing parts from reference TRBV19 and TRBJ2-1): DGGITQSPKYLFRKEGQNVTLSCEQNLNHDAMYWYRQDPGQGLRLIYYSQIVNDFQKGDIAEGYSVSREKKESFPLTVTSAQKNPTAFYLCASSIRRGGNNEQFFGPGTRLTVL.